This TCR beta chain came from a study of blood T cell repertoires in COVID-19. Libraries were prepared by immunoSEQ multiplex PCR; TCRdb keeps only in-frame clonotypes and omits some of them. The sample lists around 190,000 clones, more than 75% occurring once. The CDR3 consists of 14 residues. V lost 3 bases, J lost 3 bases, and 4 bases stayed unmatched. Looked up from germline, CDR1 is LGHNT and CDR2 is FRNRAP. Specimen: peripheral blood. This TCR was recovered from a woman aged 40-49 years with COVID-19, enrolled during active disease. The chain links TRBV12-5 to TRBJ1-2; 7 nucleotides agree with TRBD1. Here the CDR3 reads CASGLGGPYYGYTF. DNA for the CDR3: TGTGCTAGTGGTTTAGGGGGCCCGTACTATGGCTACACCTTC.